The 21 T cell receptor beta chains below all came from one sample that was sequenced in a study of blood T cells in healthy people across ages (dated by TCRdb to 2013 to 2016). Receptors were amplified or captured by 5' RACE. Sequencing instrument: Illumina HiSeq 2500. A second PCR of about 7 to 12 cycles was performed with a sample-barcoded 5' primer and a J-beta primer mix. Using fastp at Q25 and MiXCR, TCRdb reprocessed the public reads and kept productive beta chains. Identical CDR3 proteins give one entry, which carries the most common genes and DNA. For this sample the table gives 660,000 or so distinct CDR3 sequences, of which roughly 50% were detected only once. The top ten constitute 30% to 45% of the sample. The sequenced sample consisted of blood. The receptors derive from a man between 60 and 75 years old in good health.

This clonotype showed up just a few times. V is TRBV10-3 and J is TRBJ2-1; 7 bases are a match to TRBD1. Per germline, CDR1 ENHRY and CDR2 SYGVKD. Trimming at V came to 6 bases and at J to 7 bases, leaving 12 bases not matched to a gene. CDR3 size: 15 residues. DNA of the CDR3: TGTGCCATCAGGACCACCGGAACAGGGGAGAATGAGCAGTTCTTC. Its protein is CAIRTTGTGENEQFF.

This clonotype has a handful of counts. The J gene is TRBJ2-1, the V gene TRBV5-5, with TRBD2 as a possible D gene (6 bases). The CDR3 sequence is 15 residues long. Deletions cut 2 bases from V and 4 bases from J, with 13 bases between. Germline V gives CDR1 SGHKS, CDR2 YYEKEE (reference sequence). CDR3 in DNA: TGTGCCAGCAGCTTAGGGACTCCCTCTTACAATGAGCAGTTCTTC. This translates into CASSLGTPSYNEQFF.

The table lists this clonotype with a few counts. In nucleotides, the CDR3 is TGTGCCAGCAGTTCCGCGACTAGCGGGAGAGACAATGAGCAGTTCTTC. Its protein product is CASSSATSGRDNEQFF. The rearrangement uses TRBV6-2 or TRBV6-3 and TRBJ2-1; TRBD2 matches 12 bases. The CDR3 spans 16 residues. V gave up 4 bases and J gave up 5 bases; unmatched junction bases: 6. In germline, CDR1 is MNHEY, CDR2 SVGEGT.

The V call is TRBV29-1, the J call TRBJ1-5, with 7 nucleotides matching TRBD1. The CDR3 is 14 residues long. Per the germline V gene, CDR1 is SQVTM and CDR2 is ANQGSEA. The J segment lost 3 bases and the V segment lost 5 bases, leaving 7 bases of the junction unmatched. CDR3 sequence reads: CSVRQGGINQPQHF. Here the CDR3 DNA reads TGCAGCGTTAGACAGGGCGGAATCAATCAGCCCCAGCATTTT.

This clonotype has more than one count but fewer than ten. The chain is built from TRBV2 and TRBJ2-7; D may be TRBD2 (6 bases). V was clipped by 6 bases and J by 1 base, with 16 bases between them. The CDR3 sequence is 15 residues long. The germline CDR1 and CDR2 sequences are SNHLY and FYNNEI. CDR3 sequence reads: CASSDPGGVSYEQYF. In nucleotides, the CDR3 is TGTGCCAGCAGCGACCCCGGAGGGGTATCCTACGAGCAGTACTTC.

Here the CDR3 reads CASSSGGAENYGYTF. In nucleotides, the CDR3 is TGTGCCAGCAGTTCGGGGGGCGCCGAGAACTATGGCTACACCTTC. The chain has TRBV28 and TRBJ1-2, with D possibly TRBD1 on 6 matching bases. There are 15 residues in the CDR3. V dropped 4 bases and J dropped 2 bases, with 14 bases sitting between them. The germline V gene encodes CDR1 MDHEN and CDR2 SYDVKM.

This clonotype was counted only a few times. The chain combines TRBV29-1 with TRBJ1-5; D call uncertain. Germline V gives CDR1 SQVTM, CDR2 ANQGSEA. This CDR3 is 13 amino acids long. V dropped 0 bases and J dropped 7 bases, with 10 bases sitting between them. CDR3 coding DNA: TGCAGCGTTGAAGAGGGCGTCGGGCAGCCCCAGCATTTT. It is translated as CSVEEGVGQPQHF. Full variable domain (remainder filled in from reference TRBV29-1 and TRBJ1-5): SAVISQKPSRDICQRGTSLTIQCQVDSQVTMMFWYRQQPGQSLTLIATANQGSEATYESGFVIDKFPISRPNLTFSTLTVSNMSPEDSSIYLCSVEEGVGQPQHFGDGTRLSIL.

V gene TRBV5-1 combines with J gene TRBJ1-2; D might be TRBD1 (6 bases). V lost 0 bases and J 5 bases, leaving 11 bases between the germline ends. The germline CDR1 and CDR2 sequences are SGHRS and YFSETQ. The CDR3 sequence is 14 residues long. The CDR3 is CASSLGGAEYGYTF. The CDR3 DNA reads TGCGCCAGCAGCTTGGGGGGGGCGGAGTATGGCTACACCTTC.

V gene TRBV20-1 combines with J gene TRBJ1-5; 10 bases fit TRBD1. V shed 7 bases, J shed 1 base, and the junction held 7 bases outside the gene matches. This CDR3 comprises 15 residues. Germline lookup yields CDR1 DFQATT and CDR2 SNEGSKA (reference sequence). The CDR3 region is CSVRGQGTSNQPQHF. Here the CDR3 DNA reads TGCAGTGTTCGGGGACAGGGGACGAGCAATCAGCCCCAGCATTTT.

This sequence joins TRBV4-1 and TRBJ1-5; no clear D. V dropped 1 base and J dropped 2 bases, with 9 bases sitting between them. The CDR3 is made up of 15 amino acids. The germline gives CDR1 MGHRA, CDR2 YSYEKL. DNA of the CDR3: TGCGCCAGCAGCCAAGCGATGGGAGGCAATCAGCCCCAGCATTTT. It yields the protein CASSQAMGGNQPQHF.

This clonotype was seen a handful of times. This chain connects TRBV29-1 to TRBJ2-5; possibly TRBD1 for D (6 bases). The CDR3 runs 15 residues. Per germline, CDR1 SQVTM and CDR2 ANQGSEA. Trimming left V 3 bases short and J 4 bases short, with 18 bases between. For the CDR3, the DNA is TGCAGCGTTGAGAGTGTTACAGGGTACGGAGAGACCCAGTACTTC. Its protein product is CSVESVTGYGETQYF.

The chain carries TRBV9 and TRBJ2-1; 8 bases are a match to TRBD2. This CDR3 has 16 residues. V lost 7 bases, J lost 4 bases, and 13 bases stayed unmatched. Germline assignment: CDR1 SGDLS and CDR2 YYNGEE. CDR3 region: CASQKRGSGEYNEQFF. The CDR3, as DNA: TGTGCCAGCCAGAAGAGAGGTAGCGGGGAATACAATGAGCAGTTCTTC.

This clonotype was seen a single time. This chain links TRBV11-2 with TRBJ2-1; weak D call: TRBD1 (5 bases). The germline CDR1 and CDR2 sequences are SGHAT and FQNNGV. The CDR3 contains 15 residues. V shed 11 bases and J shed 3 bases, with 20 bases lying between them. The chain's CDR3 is CASAGWGAGYNEQFF. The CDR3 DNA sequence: TGTGCCTCAGCAGGGTGGGGCGCAGGCTACAATGAGCAGTTCTTC.

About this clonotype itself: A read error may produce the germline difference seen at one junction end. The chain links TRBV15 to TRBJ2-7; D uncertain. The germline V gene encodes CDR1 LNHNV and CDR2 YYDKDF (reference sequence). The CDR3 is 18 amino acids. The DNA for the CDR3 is TGTGCCACCAACAGAGATACACACTGGCTGGATCGCGCCTACGAGCAGTACTTC. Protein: CATNRDTHWLDRAYEQYF.

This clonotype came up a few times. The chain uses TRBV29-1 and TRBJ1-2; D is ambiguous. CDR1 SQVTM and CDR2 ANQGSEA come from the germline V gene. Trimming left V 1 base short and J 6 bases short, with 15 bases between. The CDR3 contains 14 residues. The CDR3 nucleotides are TGCAGCGTTGAAGGTGGGAGAGACCTTAATGGCTACACCTTC. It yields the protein CSVEGGRDLNGYTF.

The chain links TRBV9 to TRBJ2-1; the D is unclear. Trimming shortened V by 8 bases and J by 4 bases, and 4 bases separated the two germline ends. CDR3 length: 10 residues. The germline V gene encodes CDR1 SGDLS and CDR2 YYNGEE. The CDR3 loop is CARRYNEQFF. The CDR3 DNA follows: TGTGCCAGAAGATACAATGAGCAGTTCTTC.

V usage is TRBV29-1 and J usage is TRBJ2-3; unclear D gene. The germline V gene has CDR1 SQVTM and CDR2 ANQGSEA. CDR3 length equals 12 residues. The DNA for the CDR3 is TGCTGTTCAGGCTTTGGCACAGATACGCAGTATTTT. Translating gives CCSGFGTDTQYF.

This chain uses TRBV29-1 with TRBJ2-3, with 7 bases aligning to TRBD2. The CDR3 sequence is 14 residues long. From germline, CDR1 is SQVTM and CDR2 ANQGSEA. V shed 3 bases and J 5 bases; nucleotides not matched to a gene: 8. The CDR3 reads CSVEVGGGQDTQYF. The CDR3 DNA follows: TGCAGCGTTGAGGTGGGCGGGGGTCAAGATACGCAGTATTTT.

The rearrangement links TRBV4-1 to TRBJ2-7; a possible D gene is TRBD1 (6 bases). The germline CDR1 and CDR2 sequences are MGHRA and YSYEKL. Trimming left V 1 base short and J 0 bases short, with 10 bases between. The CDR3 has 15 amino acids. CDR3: CASSQAGALSYEQYF. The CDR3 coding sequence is TGCGCCAGCAGCCAAGCAGGGGCACTCTCCTACGAGCAGTACTTC.

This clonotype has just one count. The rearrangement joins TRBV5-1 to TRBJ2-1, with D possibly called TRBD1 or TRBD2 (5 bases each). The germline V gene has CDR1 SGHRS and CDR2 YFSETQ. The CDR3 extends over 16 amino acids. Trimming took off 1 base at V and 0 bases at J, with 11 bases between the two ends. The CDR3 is CASSLFAGSSYNEQFF. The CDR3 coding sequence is TGCGCCAGCAGCTTGTTCGCAGGGAGCTCCTACAATGAGCAGTTCTTC.

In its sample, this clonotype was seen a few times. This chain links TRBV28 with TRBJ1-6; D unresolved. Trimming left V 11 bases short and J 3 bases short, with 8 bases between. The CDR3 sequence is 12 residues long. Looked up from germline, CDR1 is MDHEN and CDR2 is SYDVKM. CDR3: CASGNYNSPLHF. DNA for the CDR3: TGTGCCTCCGGGAACTATAATTCACCCCTCCACTTT.